This T cell receptor beta chain appears in the sequencing data of a study of a mutant IDH1 vaccine in newly diagnosed glioma. From germline, CDR1 is SGHRS and CDR2 YFSETQ. The V end lost 2 bases, the J end lost 1 base, and 12 bases lay between the germline ends. The CDR3 length is 15 residues. The table came from immunoSEQ multiplex PCR; TCRdb's copy has only in-frame clones and leaves some out. The sample records around 82,000 clones, around 79% being singletons. Specified time point: baseline, week 1 (first vaccination visit). Treatment of the sample: pre-vaccination baseline after standard-of-care therapy.

The chain recombines TRBV5-1 with TRBJ1-2; a weak D match, TRBD1 (5 bases). The sequenced sample was PBMCs, obtained from a glioma patient treated with radiotherapy, temozolomide or both. The receptor comes from a middle-aged man with glioma. Some clones in this sample may be carry-over from other donors' samples. CDR3 DNA sequence: TGCGCCAGCAGCTTTGGCAGGGTCTTTAACTATGGCTACACCTTC. Protein: CASSFGRVFNYGYTF.